The next 14 T cell receptor beta chains were all read from a single sample in a study of blood T cell repertoires in COVID-19. Only in-frame clones appear in the TCRdb table, and some are missing; sequencing was by immunoSEQ multiplex PCR. The sample carries about 45,000 clones, about nine tenths recorded once. The sample consisted of peripheral blood. All receptors come from a human donor in a cohort sampled during active COVID-19.

This chain joins TRBV24-1 and TRBJ2-2; 10 bases are a match to TRBD2. The germline V gene encodes CDR1 KGHDR and CDR2 SFDVKD. V gave up 1 base and J gave up 5 bases; unmatched junction bases: 15. CDR3 length: 20 amino acids. The DNA for the CDR3 is TGTGCCACCAGTGATTTTCCTAGCGGGAGCCCTCGAACGTGGACCGGGGAGCTGTTTTTT. It specifies CATSDFPSGSPRTWTGELFF.

The chain joins TRBV15 to TRBJ2-1; 12 bases are shared with TRBD2. Trimming at V came to 1 base and at J to 7 bases, leaving 2 bases not matched to a gene. CDR1 LNHNV and CDR2 YYDKDF come from the germline V gene (reference sequence). CDR3 length: 15 amino acids. CDR3 residues: CATSRGTSGMNEQFF. The DNA for the CDR3 is TGTGCCACCAGCAGAGGGACTAGCGGGATGAATGAGCAGTTCTTC.

The chain has TRBV7-9 and TRBJ1-2; D uncertain. Trimming removed 8 bases from V and 3 bases from J, with 25 bases in between. The CDR3 loop spans 17 amino acids. CDR1 is SEHNR and CDR2 is FQNEAQ in the germline V gene (reference sequence). The CDR3 bases are TGTGCCAGCTGCTGCTGGATGGCAGACTCGCTCCACTATGGCTACACCTTC. Its translation is CASCCWMADSLHYGYTF.

This clone has more than one count but fewer than ten. The chain carries TRBV28 and TRBJ2-2, with 9 bases that match TRBD2. CDR3 length: 16 amino acids. V shed 3 bases, J shed 4 bases, and the junction held 6 bases outside the gene matches. Germline V gene lookup returns CDR1 MDHEN and CDR2 SYDVKM. The CDR3 DNA reads TGTGCCAGCAGTTTCTCCGAGCGGGAGGTCACCGGGGAGCTGTTTTTT. Its protein is CASSFSEREVTGELFF.

The J gene is TRBJ2-1, the V gene TRBV28, with D perhaps matching TRBD2 (6 bases). Germline V gives CDR1 MDHEN, CDR2 SYDVKM. The V end lost 3 bases, the J end lost 0 bases, and 9 bases lay between the germline ends. CDR3 length: 15 amino acids. Here the CDR3 DNA reads TGTGCCAGCAGTTTGGAGGGTTACTCCTACAATGAGCAGTTCTTC. Amino acids: CASSLEGYSYNEQFF.

The chain uses TRBV5-1 and TRBJ2-1; maybe TRBD1 (7 bases). The germline CDR1 and CDR2 sequences are SGHRS and YFSETQ. V lost 3 bases, J lost 2 bases, and 21 bases lay in between. The CDR3 totals 18 residues. The CDR3 DNA reads as TGCGCCAGCAGCTCGGGGGACAGTTTACAAAGGCCCTACAATGAGCAGTTCTTC. Protein: CASSSGDSLQRPYNEQFF.

The chain recombines TRBV28 with TRBJ1-2; D unclear. The CDR3 has 14 residues. V shed 6 bases and J shed 5 bases, with 16 bases lying between them. The V gene's germline CDR1 is MDHEN and CDR2 SYDVKM. The CDR3 reads CASSYLGSRYGYTF. In DNA, the CDR3 is TGTGCCAGCAGCTACCTGGGCAGTCGATATGGCTACACCTTC.

The rearrangement joins TRBV5-1 to TRBJ2-5; D might be TRBD1 (6 bases). Looked up from germline, CDR1 is SGHRS and CDR2 is YFSETQ. Trimming stripped 0 bases from V and 5 bases from J, with 8 bases between. The length of the CDR3 is 13 residues. The CDR3 sequence is CASSLDRGETQYF. The DNA for the CDR3 is TGCGCCAGCAGCTTGGATAGGGGGGAGACCCAGTACTTC.

This clone was detected only a few times. The chain uses TRBV6-2 or TRBV6-3 and TRBJ2-1; D unresolved. From germline, CDR1 is MNHEY and CDR2 SVGEGT. V lost 1 base and J 3 bases, leaving 4 bases between the germline ends. CDR3 size: 13 residues. This chain's CDR3 is CASSYWSYNEQFF. In DNA, the CDR3 is TGTGCCAGCAGTTACTGGAGCTACAATGAGCAGTTCTTC.

The genes are TRBV6-6 and TRBJ2-7, with 11 bases aligning to TRBD2. With V trimmed by 5 bases and J by 4 bases, 7 bases remained unmatched. The CDR3 length is 15 residues. Germline assignment: CDR1 MNHNY and CDR2 SVGAGI (reference sequence). The CDR3 region is CASSPLTSGRYEQYF. The CDR3 bases are TGTGCCAGCAGTCCGCTTACTAGCGGGAGATACGAGCAGTACTTC.

This chain uses TRBV21-1 with TRBJ1-2; the table's D call, TRBD1, was not checked against the DNA. TRBV21-1 is reported as a pseudogene. The length of the CDR3 is 17 residues. The CDR3 here is CASSLRGRDRDNYGYTF. DNA of the CDR3: TGTGCCAGCAGCCTAAGAGGCCGGGACAGGGACAACTATGGCTACACCTTC.

The chain has TRBV6-5 and TRBJ2-1; TRBD1 aligns across 11 bases. CDR3 size: 15 residues. V dropped 2 bases and J dropped 9; count of bases not matched to a gene: 6. Germline values: CDR1 MNHEY, CDR2 SVGAGI. CDR3 protein: CASSYGQGARREQFF. DNA for the CDR3: TGTGCCAGCAGTTACGGACAGGGGGCGCGGCGTGAGCAGTTCTTC.

The rearrangement uses TRBV4-3 and TRBJ2-7; 14 bases agree with TRBD2. Germline CDR1 and CDR2: LGHNA and YSLEER. Unmatched junction bases numbered 11, after V lost 4 bases and J lost 0 bases. The CDR3 length is 19 residues. The CDR3 DNA follows: TGCGCCAGCAGCCCGGCGGGGGGACTAGCGGGAGTGCGCTCCTACGAGCAGTACTTC. Translating gives CASSPAGGLAGVRSYEQYF.

The chain uses TRBV4-2 and TRBJ2-7; D unclear. There are 13 residues in the CDR3. V gave up 3 bases and J gave up 1 base, with 7 bases separating them. CDR1 is LGHNA and CDR2 is YNFKEQ in the germline V gene. This chain's CDR3 is CASSHAGSYEQYF. The CDR3 DNA reads as TGTGCCAGCAGCCATGCCGGTTCCTACGAGCAGTACTTC.